This note documents a single T cell receptor beta chain sequence. This clonotype came up many times. Its antigen is unknown. It has no much larger one-base neighbor in the sample; base qualities were not kept. TCR beta CDR3 regions were amplified from RNA transcripts for repertoire sequencing. The first round was an RT-PCR using HTBI primers with the Qiagen OneStep RT-PCR kit, and this first round was followed by a second-round multiplex PCR, then size selection and purification. Sequencing of the libraries was carried out on an Illumina HiSeq2000 in paired-end mode with 100 bp reads. Per the authors' processing: SOAPnuke was used to process the reads, throwing out any read that had adapters, had uncalled bases, had a mean Phred below 15, or lacked an exact constant-primer or identifier match. High-quality paired reads were merged with COPE v1.2.5. Clonotypes were defined as unique nucleotide sequences and were aligned to IMGT TRB V, D and J references using MiTCR v1.1. The analysis was limited to V-J combinations with a frequency above 0.0001, which together covered more than 98% of repertoires. For each V-J combination, a TCR clonal expansion and chaos score was defined as F50 clonal expansion divided by the chaos observed in the TCRdist matrix. Welch's t-statistics and random forest were used to reduce the features to roughly 14 V-J combinations, which were then used as input to a naive Bayes classifier. Thyroid-blood repertoire similarity was quantified with the Morisita-Horn index. The public reads were reanalyzed by TCRdb: fastp trimming at Q25, MiXCR alignment, in-frame beta chains only. Rows merge per CDR3 protein into single entries with the most common DNA and genes. V and J calls and clone size were set by TCRdb, not the authors. This sample has around 1,200,000 distinct CDR3 sequences in its table, and around a third of those were observed once. Of the sample, around 10% is held by the ten largest clones.

The junction shows trimming of 4 bases on V and 0 bases on J, plus 13 bases between the germline ends. Looking up the germline V gene yields CDR1 SNHLY and CDR2 FYNNEI. The CDR3, from cysteine to phenylalanine, totals 16 residues. Just CDR3 DNA is preserved here, 48 bases in frame from base 1. The hyperthyroidism patients were 18 to 65 years old and newly diagnosed, with a disease duration of less than 2 months. Patients with other autoimmune diseases, uncontrolled infections, pregnancy or lactation were excluded from the study. Diagnosis was based on clinical symptoms, serum thyroxine, TRAb, thyroid ultrasound and orbital computed tomography. Total RNA was extracted using Trizol reagent, and RNA quality was checked on an Agilent 2100 Bioanalyzer. The data stem from a study of Graves' ophthalmopathy and Graves' hyperthyroidism (dated by TCRdb to 2016 to 2019). Turning to the overall study: Stable hyperthyroidism was defined as no progression to ophthalmopathy within 18 months of follow-up. In total, around 130 blood samples were TCR-sequenced: approximately 42 ophthalmopathy, some 72 hyperthyroidism and some 17 hyperthyroidism-to-ophthalmopathy patients. To explore V-J signatures that separate ophthalmopathy from hyperthyroidism, a discovery set of about a hundred patients was enrolled, consisting of 43 with ophthalmopathy and approximately 60 with stable hyperthyroidism. An independent validation cohort was composed of some 19 hyperthyroidism patients and more than 15 patients who later progressed from hyperthyroidism to ophthalmopathy. Following sampling, methimazole starting at 30 mg daily was administered to hyperthyroidism patients, and high-dose intravenous methylprednisolone was administered to ophthalmopathy patients. In six hyperthyroidism patients, T-cell repertoires of thyroid tissue and blood were compared. The study used TCR beta repertoire signatures to distinguish Graves' ophthalmopathy from Graves' hyperthyroidism and to predict progression to ophthalmopathy. The paper as a whole reports these results and caveats: The 13-signature model separated ophthalmopathy from stable hyperthyroidism with approximately 85% sensitivity and less than 83% specificity in cross-validation, and 80%/75% in the test set. Most expanded thyroid clonotypes with a frequency above 0.001 also appeared in blood, which suggests that blood repertoires may reflect the immune response in the thyroid. In validation, the model predicted ophthalmopathy progression with about 71% sensitivity and roughly 78% specificity; roughly eleven predicted patients were CT-confirmed with GO in a median of around 6 months. Sample size was not predetermined statistically, and investigators were not blinded to group allocation.

The rearranged segments are TRBV2 and TRBJ1-5; TRBD1 might be the D gene, on 5 matching bases. This TCR came from an adult man with Graves' hyperthyroidism. The sequenced sample was peripheral blood or thyroid tissue (not recorded which). This receptor carries the CDR3 CASSGSRTNSNQPQHF. Here is the DNA: TGTGCCAGCAGTGGATCCCGGACAAATAGCAATCAGCCCCAGCATTTT.